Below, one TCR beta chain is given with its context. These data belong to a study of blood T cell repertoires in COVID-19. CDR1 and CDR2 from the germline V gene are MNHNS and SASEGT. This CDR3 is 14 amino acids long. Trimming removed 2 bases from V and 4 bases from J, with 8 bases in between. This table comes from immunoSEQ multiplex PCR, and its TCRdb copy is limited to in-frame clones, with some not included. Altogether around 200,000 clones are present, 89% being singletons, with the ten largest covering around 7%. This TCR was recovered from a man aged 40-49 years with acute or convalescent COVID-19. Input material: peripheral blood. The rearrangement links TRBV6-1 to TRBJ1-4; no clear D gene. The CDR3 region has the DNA TGTGCCAGCAGTGAATCGGGTCATAATGAAAAACTGTTTTTT. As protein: CASSESGHNEKLFF.